These 30 T cell receptor beta chains originate from one sample sequenced in a study of blood T cell repertoires in COVID-19. The data were produced by immunoSEQ multiplex PCR, yet TCRdb's version contains in-frame clones alone and is incomplete. The sample holds roughly 100,000 clones; about three quarters are singletons and the top ten take around 6.3%. Sequenced material: peripheral blood. These receptors all stem from a man older than 75 with acute or convalescent COVID-19.

This chain connects TRBV5-1 to TRBJ2-5, with D possibly matching TRBD2 (5 bases). Deletions cut 2 bases from V and 2 bases from J, with 7 bases between. This CDR3 region has 13 residues. CDR1 is SGHRS, CDR2 YFSETQ, per germline. The CDR3 reads CASSFTGQETQYF. As DNA, the CDR3 is TGCGCCAGCAGCTTCACGGGGCAAGAGACCCAGTACTTC.

The V gene is TRBV28, the J gene TRBJ2-7; tentative D call: TRBD2 (5 bases). The CDR3 has 15 residues. With 6 bases removed from V and 2 bases from J, the gap between germline ends came to 17 bases. Germline V gene data show CDR1 as MDHEN and CDR2 as SYDVKM. The DNA for the CDR3 is TGTGCCAGCAGAGCCCTTGCGGGCAAAACCTACGAGCAGTACTTC. This codes for CASRALAGKTYEQYF.

The chain joins TRBV10-3 to TRBJ2-7; TRBD2 agrees at 7 bases. Germline V gives CDR1 ENHRY, CDR2 SYGVKD. V trimming: 9 bases; J trimming: 2 bases; junction bases outside the gene matches: 4. The CDR3 consists of 12 residues. The CDR3 bases are TGTGCCATGGGGGGGGGTACCTACGAGCAGTACTTC. Its translation is CAMGGGTYEQYF.

V and J are TRBV14 and TRBJ2-1, with a tentative D call TRBD1 (6 bases). Trimming took 0 bases from V and 10 from J, leaving 10 bases between them. The CDR3 is made up of 13 amino acids. Germline lookup yields CDR1 SGHDN and CDR2 FVKESK. This CDR3 reads CASSQDRTDEQFF. CDR3 nucleotide sequence: TGTGCCAGCAGCCAAGATAGGACAGACGAGCAGTTCTTC.

The rearrangement uses TRBV6-6 and TRBJ1-1; D may be TRBD1 (6 bases). Per the germline V gene, CDR1 is MNHNY and CDR2 is SVGAGI (reference sequence). The CDR3 consists of 14 residues. V was pared by 5 bases and J by 0 bases, with 10 bases between. Written as DNA, the CDR3 is TGTGCCAGCAGTCGGACAGACCTGAACACTGAAGCTTTCTTT. It translates to CASSRTDLNTEAFF.

In DNA, the CDR3 is TGCAGCGTTCAGGCCAGACAGGGGGCAGAGGCTTTCTTT. Translation gives CSVQARQGAEAFF. The chain recombines TRBV29-1 with TRBJ1-1; 10 nucleotides agree with TRBD1. This CDR3 is 13 amino acids long. J was trimmed by 11 bases and V by 5 bases; bases with no gene match: 11. CDR1 and CDR2 (germline): SQVTM, ANQGSEA.

The chain has TRBV5-1 and TRBJ1-1; TRBD1 matches 7 bases. Germline V gene sequence: CDR1 SGHRS, CDR2 YFSETQ. V trimming: 4 bases; J trimming: 5 bases; junction bases outside the gene matches: 2. The CDR3 consists of 12 residues. DNA of the CDR3: TGCGCCAGCAGCCAACAGGGGACTGAAGCTTTCTTT. Its protein is CASSQQGTEAFF.

This sequence joins TRBV20-1 and TRBJ2-7, with 7 positions matching TRBD2. CDR1 and CDR2 (germline): DFQATT, SNEGSKA (reference sequence). J was trimmed by 2 bases and V by 3 bases; bases with no gene match: 4. This CDR3 has 13 residues. The CDR3 region is CSASGGEPYEQYF. CDR3 DNA: TGCAGTGCTAGTGGGGGGGAACCCTACGAGCAGTACTTC.

This rearrangement joins TRBV3-1 (or the pseudogene TRBV3-2) to TRBJ1-1; tentative D call: TRBD1 (6 bases). The CDR3 covers 14 residues. V lost 2 bases to trimming and J lost 11 bases, with 18 bases between them. Per the germline V gene, CDR1 is LGHDT and CDR2 is YNNKEL (reference sequence). CDR3 sequence (DNA): TGTGCCAGCAGCCAACGCACGGGGACACTTATGGCTTTCTTT. Protein: CASSQRTGTLMAFF.

The rearrangement links TRBV19 to TRBJ2-3, with TRBD1 identical over 12 bases. Unmatched junction bases numbered 9, after V lost 7 bases and J lost 4 bases. The CDR3 consists of 16 residues. Germline V CDR1 and CDR2: LNHDA, SQIVND (reference sequence). The CDR3 DNA follows: TGTGCCAGTACCCGATGGGGACAGGGGGCAGCAGATACGCAGTATTTT. This sequence encodes CASTRWGQGAADTQYF.

This clone was detected once. The chain joins TRBV4-2 to TRBJ2-7; possibly TRBD1 for D (6 bases). The length of the CDR3 is 14 residues. Trimming pared 1 base from V and 4 bases from J, leaving 11 bases between. Germline V gene lookup returns CDR1 LGHNA and CDR2 YNFKEQ. CDR3 DNA sequence: TGTGCCAGCAGCCAAGGGCAGGGGTCTTACGAGCAGTACTTC. It codes for CASSQGQGSYEQYF.

The rearrangement links TRBV28 to TRBJ2-7, with 7 bases lining up with TRBD2. Germline CDR1 and CDR2: MDHEN and SYDVKM. This CDR3 has 12 residues. Trimming at V came to 4 bases and at J to 8 bases, leaving 5 bases not matched to a gene. The CDR3 DNA follows: TGTGCCAGCAGTTCCAGCGGGACCAAGCAGTACTTC. Translating gives CASSSSGTKQYF.

This rearrangement joins TRBV28 to TRBJ1-1; 8 positions agree with TRBD1. Germline CDR1 is MDHEN and CDR2 is SYDVKM. There are 14 residues in the CDR3. Trimming cost V 2 bases and J 7 bases; bases outside gene matches: 6. CDR3 nucleotides: TGTGCCAGCAGTTTACCGCACAGGGGGGTTGAAGCTTTCTTT. It yields the protein CASSLPHRGVEAFF.

This clone was detected ten times or more. The rearrangement links TRBV29-1 to TRBJ2-1; 10 bases are a match to TRBD2. Losses at the gene ends were 4 bases for V and 8 bases for J; bases not matched to a gene: 8. CDR1 and CDR2 from the germline V gene are SQVTM and ANQGSEA. CDR3 length equals 14 residues. CDR3 region: CSVAAGGPLDEQFF. CDR3 nucleotide sequence: TGCAGCGTTGCAGCGGGAGGGCCTCTCGATGAGCAGTTCTTC.

The genes are TRBV5-8 and TRBJ2-1, with 8 bases identical to TRBD2. Germline assignment: CDR1 SGHTS and CDR2 YDEGEE. V lost 4 bases, J lost 4 bases, and 13 bases stayed unmatched. CDR3 length equals 17 residues. The CDR3 region is CASSHGLAPLKYNEQFF. Here the CDR3 DNA reads TGTGCCAGCAGCCACGGACTAGCCCCGTTAAAATACAATGAGCAGTTCTTC.

The DNA of the CDR3 is TGTGCCAGCAGCCAAGGTTCCCCGGGAGGAACCTACAATGAGCAGTTCTTC. It codes for CASSQGSPGGTYNEQFF. The chain employs TRBV3-1 (or the pseudogene TRBV3-2) and TRBJ2-1; 7 positions match TRBD2. The junction had 8 bases not matched to a gene; V was cut back by 1 base and J by 2 bases. CDR1 and CDR2 (germline): LGHDT, YNNKEL (reference sequence). The CDR3 is 17 residues long.

V gene TRBV20-1 combines with J gene TRBJ1-2; maybe TRBD1 (5 bases). CDR1 is DFQATT and CDR2 is SNEGSKA in the germline V gene (reference sequence). The CDR3 is 10 amino acids. V was clipped by 7 bases and J by 5 bases, with 8 bases between them. This CDR3 reads CSGQGYGYTF. CDR3 sequence (DNA): TGCAGTGGGCAGGGTTATGGCTACACCTTC.

This chain joins TRBV25-1 and TRBJ2-1; TRBD2 matches at 12 bases. Germline CDR1 MGHDK, CDR2 SYGVNS. The V segment lost 5 bases and the J segment 6 bases; nucleotides outside the gene matches: 5. The CDR3 extends over 15 amino acids. In DNA, the CDR3 is TGTGCCAGCAGTCCAGGGACTAGCGGGCCCAATGAGCAGTTCTTC. Encoded protein: CASSPGTSGPNEQFF.

The J gene is TRBJ2-2, the V gene TRBV19; D gene ambiguous. This CDR3 is built from 13 residues. V lost 7 bases, J lost 2 bases, and 8 bases lay in between. Germline CDR1 LNHDA, CDR2 SQIVND (reference sequence). CDR3 residues: CASNGLNTGELFF. CDR3 DNA: TGTGCCAGTAATGGGCTAAACACCGGGGAGCTGTTTTTT.

This chain connects TRBV12-3 or TRBV12-4 to TRBJ2-2; the D is unclear. This CDR3 is built from 10 residues. The V gene lost 6 bases and the J gene lost 6 bases, with 2 bases spanning the gap. CDR3 protein: CASSAGELFF. The DNA of the CDR3 is TGTGCCAGCAGCGCCGGGGAGCTGTTTTTT.

This sequence joins TRBV19 and TRBJ2-3, with D possibly being TRBD1 (6 bases). This CDR3 region has 15 residues. Trimming removed 6 bases from V and 2 bases from J, with 15 bases in between. From germline, CDR1 is LNHDA and CDR2 SQIVND (reference sequence). Here the CDR3 DNA reads TGTGCCAGTAGCGACCGGGACACCTACACAGATACGCAGTATTTT. Protein sequence: CASSDRDTYTDTQYF.

The V and J genes are TRBV29-1 and TRBJ2-2, with 11 bases lining up with TRBD2. The CDR3 totals 16 residues. From germline, CDR1 is SQVTM and CDR2 ANQGSEA. J gave up 0 bases and V 4 bases, and 4 bases lay outside the gene matches. CDR3 sequence: CSVAGLAVSNTGELFF. The CDR3 DNA reads as TGCAGCGTTGCGGGACTAGCGGTCTCGAACACCGGGGAGCTGTTTTTT.

The rearrangement joins TRBV3-1 (or the pseudogene TRBV3-2) to TRBJ2-5, with 8 bases aligning to TRBD1. Per the germline V gene, CDR1 is LGHDT and CDR2 is YNNKEL (reference sequence). V trimming: 5 bases; J trimming: 4 bases; junction bases outside the gene matches: 6. This CDR3 has 14 amino acids. CDR3 DNA sequence: TGTGCCAGCAGCTATCCAGACAGGGGAGAGACCCAGTACTTC. Protein: CASSYPDRGETQYF.

The chain joins TRBV7-2 to TRBJ2-4; 11 bases agree with TRBD2. CDR1 is SGHTA, CDR2 FQGNSA, per germline. V was pared by 4 bases and J by 0 bases, with 2 bases of the junction left unmatched. The CDR3 totals 16 residues. This CDR3 is CASSSLAGGAKNIQYF. CDR3 nucleotide sequence: TGTGCCAGCAGCTCTCTAGCGGGGGGAGCCAAAAACATTCAGTACTTC.

This chain uses TRBV6-2 or TRBV6-3 with TRBJ1-5, with D maybe TRBD1 (6 bases). The germline CDR1 and CDR2 sequences are MNHEY and SVGEGT. CDR3 length: 13 amino acids. The ends were cut back, 0 bases at V and 10 bases at J, with 10 bases in the middle. In DNA, the CDR3 is TGTGCCAGCAGTTACTCCGGGGGGCTTCCCCAGCATTTT. Translation: CASSYSGGLPQHF.

The rearrangement joins TRBV28 to TRBJ2-1; possibly TRBD2 for D (5 bases). The germline V gene has CDR1 MDHEN and CDR2 SYDVKM. The V end was cut by 6 bases, the J end by 10 bases, with 19 bases between. The CDR3 covers 14 residues. The CDR3 is CASSSVASSAEQFF. CDR3 DNA sequence: TGTGCCAGCAGCTCAGTGGCTAGCTCTGCGGAGCAGTTCTTC.

This clone appeared a few times. V and J are TRBV7-2 and TRBJ2-3, with 9 bases fitting TRBD1. CDR3 length: 15 amino acids. Trimming removed 5 bases from V and 6 bases from J; junction bases left unmatched: 9. Germline CDR1 reads SGHTA; CDR2 reads FQGNSA. The CDR3 here is CASSRGQGDLDTQYF. The CDR3, as DNA: TGTGCCAGCAGCCGGGGACAGGGCGACTTGGATACGCAGTATTTT.

In DNA, the CDR3 is TGTGCCAGCAGCCCTCTAGCAGATACGCAGTATTTT. It encodes CASSPLADTQYF. The J gene is TRBJ2-3, the V gene TRBV7-8; D is unresolved. CDR1 and CDR2 (germline): SGHVS, FQNEAQ. V was cut by 5 bases and J by 4 bases, with 7 bases left in between. The CDR3 totals 12 residues. The variable domain in full, with the rest retrieved from reference TRBV7-8 and TRBJ2-3, is GAGVSQSPRYKVAKRGQDVALRCDPISGHVSLFWYQQALGQGPEFLTYFQNEAQLDKSGLPSDRFFAERPEGSVSTLKIQRTQQEDSAVYLCASSPLADTQYFGPGTRLTVL.

The J gene is TRBJ1-1, the V gene TRBV2, with TRBD1 matching 8 bases. Trimming took 0 bases from V and 4 from J; bases not matched to a gene: 7. This CDR3 is built from 16 residues. Germline lookup yields CDR1 SNHLY and CDR2 FYNNEI. The CDR3 coding sequence is TGTGCCAGCAGTGAAGCTGGGACAGGAAGTGGCACTGAAGCTTTCTTT. Translation gives CASSEAGTGSGTEAFF.

The chain has TRBV12-3 or TRBV12-4 and TRBJ2-1; D might be TRBD2 (7 bases). This CDR3 is built from 13 residues. Between the trimmed V and J ends, which lost 7 bases and 10 bases, there was a span of 17 bases. The CDR3 bases are TGTGCCAGCACCCTTTCGGGGGGCAGGGAGCAGTTCTTC. This encodes CASTLSGGREQFF.